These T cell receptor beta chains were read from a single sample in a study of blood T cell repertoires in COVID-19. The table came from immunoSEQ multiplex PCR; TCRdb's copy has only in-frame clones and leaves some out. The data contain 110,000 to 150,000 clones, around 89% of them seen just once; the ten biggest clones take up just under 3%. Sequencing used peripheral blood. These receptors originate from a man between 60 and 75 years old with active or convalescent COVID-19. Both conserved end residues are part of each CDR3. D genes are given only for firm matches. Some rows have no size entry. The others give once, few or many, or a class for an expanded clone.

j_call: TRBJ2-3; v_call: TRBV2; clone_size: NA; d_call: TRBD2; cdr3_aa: CASMKGTTTDTQYF; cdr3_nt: TGTGCCAGCATGAAAGGGACTACCACAGATACGCAGTATTTT
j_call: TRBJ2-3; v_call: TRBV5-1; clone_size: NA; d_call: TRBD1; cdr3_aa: CASSSASGTGGGTQYF; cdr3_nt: TGCGCCAGCAGCTCCGCTTCCGGGACAGGGGGTGGTACGCAGTATTTT
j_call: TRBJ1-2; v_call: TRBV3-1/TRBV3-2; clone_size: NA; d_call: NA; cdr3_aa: CASSQRSGYTF; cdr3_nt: TGTGCCAGCAGCCAGAGGAGTGGCTACACCTTC
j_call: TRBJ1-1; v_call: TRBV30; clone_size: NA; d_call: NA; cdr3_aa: CAWSGAMEAFF; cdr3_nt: TGTGCCTGGAGTGGGGCAATGGAAGCTTTCTTT
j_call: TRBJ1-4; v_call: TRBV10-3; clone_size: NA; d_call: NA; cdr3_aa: CAISDRTNEKLFF; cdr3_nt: TGTGCCATCAGTGACAGGACTAATGAAAAACTGTTTTTT
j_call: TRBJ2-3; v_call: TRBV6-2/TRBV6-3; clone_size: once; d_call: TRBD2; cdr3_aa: CASSYTGLAGSTDTQYF; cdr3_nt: TGTGCCAGCAGTTACACGGGACTAGCGGGTAGCACAGATACGCAGTATTTT
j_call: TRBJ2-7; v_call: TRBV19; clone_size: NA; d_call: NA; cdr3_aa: CASSISRGSPFREQYF; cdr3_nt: TGTGCCAGTAGTATATCCCGGGGGAGCCCCTTTCGGGAGCAGTACTTC
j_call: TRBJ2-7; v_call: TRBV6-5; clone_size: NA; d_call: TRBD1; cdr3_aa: CASSYYYGTGGDEQYF; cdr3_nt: TGTGCCAGCAGTTATTATTATGGGACAGGGGGCGACGAGCAGTACTTC
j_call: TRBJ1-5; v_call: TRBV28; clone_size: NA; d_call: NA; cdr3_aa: CASLPAGADQPQHF; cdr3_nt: TGTGCCAGCTTGCCCGCGGGGGCTGATCAGCCCCAGCATTTT
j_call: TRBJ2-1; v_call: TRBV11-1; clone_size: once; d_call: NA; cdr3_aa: CASSLTGNPYNEQFF; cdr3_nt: TGTGCCAGCAGCTTAACAGGGAATCCGTACAATGAGCAGTTCTTC
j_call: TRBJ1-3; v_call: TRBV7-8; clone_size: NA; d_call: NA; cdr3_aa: CASSLFTNSGNTIYF; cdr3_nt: TGTGCCAGCAGCCTATTCACAAACTCTGGAAACACCATATATTTT
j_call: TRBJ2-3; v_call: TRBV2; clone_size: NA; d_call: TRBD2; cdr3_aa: CASTPLAGGTDTQYF; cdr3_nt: TGTGCCAGCACCCCACTAGCGGGGGGGACAGATACGCAGTATTTT
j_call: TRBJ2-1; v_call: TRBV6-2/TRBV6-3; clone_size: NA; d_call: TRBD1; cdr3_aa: CASSKTGEQFF; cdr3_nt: TGTGCCAGCAGTAAGACAGGGGAGCAGTTCTTC
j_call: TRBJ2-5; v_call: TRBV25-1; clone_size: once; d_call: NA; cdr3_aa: CASSESSGKETQYF; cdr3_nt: TGTGCCAGCAGTGAAAGTAGCGGAAAAGAGACCCAGTACTTC
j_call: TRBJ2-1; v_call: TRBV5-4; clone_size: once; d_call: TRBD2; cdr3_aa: CASSPPGTSGRYSYNEQFF; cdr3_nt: TGTGCCAGCAGCCCCCCGGGGACTAGCGGGAGGTACTCCTACAATGAGCAGTTCTTC
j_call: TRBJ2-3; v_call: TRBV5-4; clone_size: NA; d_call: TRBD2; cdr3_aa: CASSARTSVSTDTQYF; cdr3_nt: TGTGCCAGCAGCGCCAGGACTAGCGTTAGCACAGATACGCAGTATTTT
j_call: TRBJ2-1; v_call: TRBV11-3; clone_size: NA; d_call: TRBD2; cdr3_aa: CASSSGTSGYNEQFF; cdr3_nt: TGTGCCAGCAGCTCCGGGACTAGCGGTTACAATGAGCAGTTCTTC
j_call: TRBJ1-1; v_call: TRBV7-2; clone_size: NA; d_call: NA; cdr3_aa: CASSPNSGGLNTEAFF; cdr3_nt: TGTGCCAGCAGCCCAAATTCGGGGGGGTTGAACACTGAAGCTTTCTTT
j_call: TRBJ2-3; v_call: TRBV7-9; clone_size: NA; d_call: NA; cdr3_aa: CASAEGTDTQYF; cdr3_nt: TGTGCCAGCGCGGAGGGCACAGATACGCAGTATTTT
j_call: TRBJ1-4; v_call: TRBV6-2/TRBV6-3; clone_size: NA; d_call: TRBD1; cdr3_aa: CASSTTLGQGVKLFF; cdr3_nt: TGTGCCAGCAGTACCACACTCGGACAGGGCGTAAAACTGTTTTTT
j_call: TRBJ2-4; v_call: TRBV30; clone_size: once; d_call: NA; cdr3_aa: CAWSREIKNIQYF; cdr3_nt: TGTGCCTGGAGTCGGGAAATCAAAAACATTCAGTACTTC
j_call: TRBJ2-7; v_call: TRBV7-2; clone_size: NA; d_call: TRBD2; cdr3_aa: CASSLAIGAGVVYEQYF; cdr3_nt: TGTGCCAGCAGCTTAGCAATTGGGGCGGGAGTCGTGTACGAGCAGTACTTC
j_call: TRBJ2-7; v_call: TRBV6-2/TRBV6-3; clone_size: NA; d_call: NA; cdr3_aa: CASNPLGTGRGYEQYF; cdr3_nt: TGTGCCAGCAACCCCTTGGGAACAGGGAGGGGTTACGAGCAGTACTTC